A selection of T cell receptor beta chains follows, all from one sample in a study of blood T cell repertoires in COVID-19. TCRdb's table, derived via immunoSEQ multiplex PCR, lists solely in-frame clones and lacks some. The sample lists hundreds of thousands of clones; about 88% were seen once. The sample taken for sequencing was PBMCs or T cells enriched from blood (not recorded which). The receptors shown here come from a woman aged 45-59 years who had recovered from COVID-19. Each CDR3 is given with its conserved first and last residue. D genes are given only for firm matches. Rows may omit the clone size; those that give it use once, few, many or a size class.

j_gene: TRBJ1-2
abundance: NA
v_gene: TRBV3-1/TRBV3-2
d_gene: NA
CDR3nt: TGTGCCAGCAGCCTCGGGGGGGTAAACTATGGCTACACCTTC
CDR3aa: CASSLGGVNYGYTF

j_gene: TRBJ1-1
abundance: NA
v_gene: TRBV6-5
d_gene: NA
CDR3nt: TGTGCCAGCAGTCCCGGTTGGGGCTGGAACACTGAAGCTTTCTTT
CDR3aa: CASSPGWGWNTEAFF

j_gene: TRBJ2-5
abundance: NA
v_gene: TRBV2
d_gene: NA
CDR3nt: TGTGCCAGCAGTCGACTTGGTGAGACCCAGTACTTC
CDR3aa: CASSRLGETQYF

j_gene: TRBJ1-5
abundance: NA
v_gene: TRBV27
d_gene: NA
CDR3nt: TGTGCCAGTAAGACGGGGAATCAGCCCCAGCATTTT
CDR3aa: CASKTGNQPQHF

j_gene: TRBJ2-1
abundance: NA
v_gene: TRBV29-1
d_gene: NA
CDR3nt: TGCAGCGTTGAGTCCCGAGGGAGTAAGGGTATCAGTGAGCAGTTCTTC
CDR3aa: CSVESRGSKGISEQFF

j_gene: TRBJ2-1
abundance: NA
v_gene: TRBV3-1/TRBV3-2
d_gene: TRBD2
CDR3nt: TGTGCCAGCTCTACTAGCGGGAGTTTATATGAGCAGTTCTTC
CDR3aa: CASSTSGSLYEQFF

j_gene: TRBJ1-2
abundance: NA
v_gene: TRBV19
d_gene: NA
CDR3nt: TGTGCCAGTAGTATTCTCCGGGTAAGGGACAAGGCCCCAGCTAACTATGGCTACACCTTC
CDR3aa: CASSILRVRDKAPANYGYTF

j_gene: TRBJ2-5
abundance: NA
v_gene: TRBV4-1
d_gene: TRBD2
CDR3nt: TGCGCCAGCAGCCAAGTATGGCGGGAGAGTCTCCGGGAGACCCAGTACTTC
CDR3aa: CASSQVWRESLRETQYF

j_gene: TRBJ2-1
abundance: once
v_gene: TRBV19
d_gene: TRBD2
CDR3nt: TGTGCCAGTAGTTTGAGAACTAGCGGGAGGTTCCCCTACAATGAGCAGTTCTTC
CDR3aa: CASSLRTSGRFPYNEQFF

j_gene: TRBJ1-2
abundance: NA
v_gene: TRBV19
d_gene: TRBD1
CDR3nt: TGTGCCAGTAGTATCTCGACAGGGGGCGTGGATGGCTACACCTTC
CDR3aa: CASSISTGGVDGYTF

j_gene: TRBJ1-2
abundance: NA
v_gene: TRBV7-8
d_gene: TRBD1
CDR3nt: TGTGCCAGCAGCCCCGGGGACAGGACCTATGGCTACACCTTC
CDR3aa: CASSPGDRTYGYTF

j_gene: TRBJ1-1
abundance: NA
v_gene: TRBV10-3
d_gene: TRBD1
CDR3nt: TGTGCCATCAGTGGGACAGGAGTCGCTGAAGCTTTCTTT
CDR3aa: CAISGTGVAEAFF

j_gene: TRBJ2-2
abundance: NA
v_gene: TRBV5-6
d_gene: TRBD2
CDR3nt: TGTGCCAGCAGCTTGATGGCTAGCGGGAGGGGCACCGGGGAGCTGTTTTTT
CDR3aa: CASSLMASGRGTGELFF